Listed below are T cell receptor beta chains from one sample, sequenced in a study of blood T cells in healthy people across ages. TCRdb analysed the 5' RACE reads with MiXCR anew, one entry per CDR3 protein. This table holds some 900,000 distinct CDR3 sequences, about 48% found once. Sequenced input: blood. These receptors originate from a young man in good health. Both conserved end residues are part of each CDR3. Each record gives: clone size, V gene, J gene, D gene, CDR3 protein, CDR3 DNA. The D gene is left open where the match is weak. Clone size appears in some rows only: once, few, many, or a class for an expanded clone.

-,TRBV20-1,TRBJ2-3,TRBD2,CSARDGQRGGSDTQYF,TGCAGTGCTAGAGATGGTCAGCGGGGGGGCTCGGATACGCAGTATTTT
-,TRBV29-1,TRBJ1-1,-,CSVPRVDGVEAFF,TGCAGCGTTCCTCGAGTGGACGGAGTTGAAGCTTTCTTT
-,TRBV2,TRBJ2-2,-,CASRRELFF,TGTGCCAGCAGGCGGGAGCTGTTTTTT
-,TRBV7-8,TRBJ2-3,-,CASSSWGNRGTDTQYF,TGTGCCAGCAGCTCCTGGGGGAACCGAGGCACAGATACGCAGTATTTT
few,TRBV7-9,TRBJ2-3,-,CASSLGHRSTDTQYF,TGTGCCAGCAGCTTAGGCCACAGGAGCACAGATACGCAGTATTTT
few,TRBV5-6,TRBJ2-5,-,CASGAYQETQYF,TGTGCCAGCGGGGCTTACCAAGAGACCCAGTACTTC
many,TRBV7-9,TRBJ2-5,-,CASSLETAETQYF,TGTGCCAGCAGCTTAGAGACGGCAGAGACCCAGTACTTC
-,TRBV24-1,TRBJ2-3,-,CATSDWQGQTDTQYF,TGTGCCACCAGTGATTGGCAGGGGCAGACAGATACGCAGTATTTT
-,TRBV28,TRBJ1-5,TRBD1,CASRSSGTGYQPQHF,TGTGCCAGCAGGTCATCCGGGACAGGGTATCAGCCCCAGCATTTT
-,TRBV11-2,TRBJ2-1,-,CASSLERFNEQFF,TGTGCCAGCAGCTTAGAGCGTTTTAATGAGCAGTTCTTC
-,TRBV9,TRBJ2-2,TRBD2,CASSGETSGGSTNTGELFF,TGTGCCAGCAGCGGAGAGACTAGCGGGGGATCCACGAACACCGGGGAGCTGTTTTTT
-,TRBV15,TRBJ2-7,-,CATSRDTGPTYEQYF,TGTGCCACCAGCAGAGACACCGGACCAACCTACGAGCAGTACTTC
-,TRBV4-2,TRBJ1-4,-,CASSQPISGGDEKLFF,TGTGCCAGCAGCCAACCGATTTCCGGGGGAGATGAAAAACTGTTTTTT
-,TRBV30,TRBJ2-7,-,CAWSVGGTYEQYF,TGTGCCTGGAGTGTAGGAGGAACCTACGAGCAGTACTTC
-,TRBV6-5,TRBJ1-1,-,CASRTRPGTNTEAFF,TGTGCCAGCAGAACTCGCCCAGGGACGAACACTGAAGCTTTCTTT
few,TRBV7-7,TRBJ2-5,-,CASSPGRTFQETQYF,TGTGCTAGCAGCCCGGGACGGACGTTCCAAGAGACCCAGTACTTC
-,TRBV6-5,TRBJ1-1,-,CASSYQGLNTEAFF,TGTGCCAGCAGTTACCAGGGACTGAACACTGAAGCTTTCTTT
-,TRBV18,TRBJ2-7,-,CASSRGTDYEQYF,TGTGCCAGCTCACGCGGGACAGACTACGAGCAGTACTTC
few,TRBV4-3,TRBJ1-1,-,CASSQDSGHQGGTEAFF,TGCGCCAGCAGCCAAGATTCGGGACACCAAGGGGGGACTGAAGCTTTCTTT
-,TRBV5-1,TRBJ1-5,TRBD1,CASSLGGGAQPQHF,TGCGCCAGCAGCTTGGGAGGGGGCGCACAGCCCCAGCATTTT
few,TRBV4-1,TRBJ2-3,TRBD2,CASSQVERGADTQYF,TGCGCCAGCAGCCAAGTCGAGCGGGGGGCAGATACGCAGTATTTT
once,TRBV7-2,TRBJ2-7,TRBD2,CASSLNIAGYERYF,TGTGCCAGCAGCTTAAACATAGCGGGCTACGAGCGGTACTTC
-,TRBV6-5,TRBJ2-2,-,CASIVQSNTGELFF,TGTGCCAGCATAGTACAGAGCAACACCGGGGAGCTGTTTTTT
-,TRBV12-3/TRBV12-4,TRBJ2-7,TRBD1,CASSLGTGAPQYF,TGTGCCAGCAGTTTAGGGACAGGGGCTCCCCAGTACTTC
-,TRBV10-3,TRBJ2-3,TRBD2,CAISEQAGGPDTQYF,TGTGCCATCAGTGAACAAGCGGGGGGACCAGATACGCAGTATTTT
-,TRBV3-1,TRBJ2-1,TRBD2,CASSLIGTSVNEQFF,TGTGCCAGCAGCCTTATAGGGACTAGCGTCAATGAGCAGTTCTTC
few,TRBV10-3,TRBJ2-5,TRBD2,CAISESGGVQETQYF,TGTGCCATCAGTGAGTCGGGGGGGGTCCAAGAGACCCAGTACTTC
once,TRBV4-2,TRBJ2-3,TRBD2,CASSQVGLAADTQYF,TGTGCCAGCAGCCAAGTGGGACTAGCAGCAGATACGCAGTATTTT
-,TRBV29-1,TRBJ2-1,TRBD2,CSVWSGDNEQFF,TGCAGCGTCTGGAGCGGGGACAATGAGCAGTTCTTC
-,TRBV3-1,TRBJ2-7,TRBD1,CASSQGAGGAYEQYF,TGTGCCAGCAGCCAAGGTGCAGGGGGAGCCTACGAGCAGTACTTC
-,TRBV28,TRBJ2-5,-,CASSLMVAFQYF,TGTGCCAGCAGTTTAATGGTAGCCTTTCAGTACTTC
-,TRBV7-2,TRBJ2-7,TRBD2,CASAQRGVYEQYF,TGTGCCAGCGCCCAGCGGGGGGTCTACGAGCAGTACTTC
few,TRBV4-2,TRBJ2-3,TRBD2,CASSYYLRGRGDQTDTQYF,TGTGCCAGCAGCTATTACCTAAGGGGACGGGGGGACCAAACAGATACGCAGTATTTT
-,TRBV6-6,TRBJ2-4,-,CASSPTGAGVAKNIQYF,TGTGCCAGCAGTCCCACAGGGGCGGGGGTAGCCAAAAACATTCAGTACTTC
-,TRBV7-2,TRBJ1-5,-,CASSLEHGIGQPQHF,TGTGCCAGCAGCTTAGAACATGGGATAGGCCAGCCCCAGCATTTT
-,TRBV6-2/TRBV6-3,TRBJ1-2,TRBD1,CASRRDSAPNYGYTF,TGTGCCAGCAGGCGGGACAGCGCGCCTAACTATGGCTACACCTTC
-,TRBV9,TRBJ1-2,-,CASSEGRVQEGYTF,TGTGCCAGCAGCGAGGGGAGGGTGCAAGAAGGCTACACCTTC
-,TRBV20-1,TRBJ1-1,-,CSARDPGAGMNTEAFF,TGCAGTGCTAGAGATCCTGGGGCAGGCATGAACACTGAAGCTTTCTTT
-,TRBV9,TRBJ1-1,TRBD1,CASSAGTGLPGTEAFF,TGTGCCAGCAGCGCGGGGACAGGCTTACCCGGCACTGAAGCTTTCTTT
once,TRBV6-4,TRBJ2-3,TRBD2,CASSDSWLAGALFTDTQYF,TGTGCCAGCAGTGACTCATGGCTAGCGGGGGCGTTATTCACAGATACGCAGTATTTT
few,TRBV30,TRBJ2-5,TRBD1,CAWRPRDSQETQYF,TGTGCCTGGAGACCCCGGGACAGTCAAGAGACCCAGTACTTC
-,TRBV7-2,TRBJ1-1,-,CASSFGFTNTEAFF,TGTGCCAGCAGCTTTGGGTTTACCAACACTGAAGCTTTCTTT
few,TRBV5-1,TRBJ2-3,-,CASRYYTDTQYF,TGCGCCAGCAGATATTACACAGATACGCAGTATTTT
few,TRBV7-9,TRBJ1-6,TRBD1,CASSSSTGADNSPLHF,TGTGCCAGCAGCTCATCGACAGGGGCAGATAATTCACCCCTCCACTTT
few,TRBV3-1,TRBJ2-5,TRBD1,CASSIRDRGQETQYF,TGTGCCAGCAGCATCCGGGACAGGGGCCAAGAGACCCAGTACTTC
few,TRBV29-1,TRBJ2-3,TRBD1,CSVEWTGPKADTQYF,TGCAGCGTTGAATGGACAGGCCCGAAGGCAGATACGCAGTATTTT
few,TRBV10-3,TRBJ2-5,TRBD1,CAISEKGTGGSETQYF,TGTGCCATCAGTGAAAAGGGGACAGGGGGTTCGGAGACCCAGTACTTC
-,TRBV20-1,TRBJ1-1,-,CSAAPGNRGTEAFF,TGCAGTGCTGCACCGGGGAACCGCGGCACTGAAGCTTTCTTT
few,TRBV9,TRBJ2-1,TRBD1,CASSRGQGASNEQFF,TGTGCCAGCAGCAGGGGGCAGGGGGCTAGTAATGAGCAGTTCTTC